This TCR beta chain came from a study of OX40 agonist ivuxolimab in advanced cancers. Study-wide context: Of mixed ages from about 23 to 79 and averaging roughly 60 years, the group was almost 85% male.

The method was immunoSEQ multiplex PCR; TCRdb's version includes in-frame clones alone and lacks a portion of them. In the table there are 65,000 to 95,000 clones, approximately 94% of which are singletons. Trimming took 0 bases from V and 1 from J; bases not matched to a gene: 2. Germline CDR1 is MGHRA and CDR2 is YSYEKL. The CDR3 has 15 amino acids. General study findings and limits: Dose levels from 0.1 to 3.0 mg/kg saw CD4+ and CD8+ blood T cells expand clonally by week 6.

To note about this clone: Its antigen is undetermined.

This chain connects TRBV4-1 to TRBJ1-1; TRBD1 aligns across 7 bases. The source of this sequence is an adult with an advanced solid tumor such as melanoma, head and neck, liver or kidney cancer. Specimen: CD4+ or CD8+ T cells sorted from blood, collected in a trial of the OX40 agonist ivuxolimab. The CDR3 sequence is CASSQEDRQNTEAFF. CDR3 nucleotide sequence: TGCGCCAGCAGCCAAGAGGACAGGCAGAACACTGAAGCTTTCTTT.